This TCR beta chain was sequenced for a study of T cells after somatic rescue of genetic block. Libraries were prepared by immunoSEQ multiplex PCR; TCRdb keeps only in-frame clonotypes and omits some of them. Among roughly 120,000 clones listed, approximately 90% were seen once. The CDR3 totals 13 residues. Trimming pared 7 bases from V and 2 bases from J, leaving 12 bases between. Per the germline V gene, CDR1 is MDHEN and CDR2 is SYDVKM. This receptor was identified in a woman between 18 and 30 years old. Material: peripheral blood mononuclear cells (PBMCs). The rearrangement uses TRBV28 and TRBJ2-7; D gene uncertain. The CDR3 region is CASTTHGAYEQYF. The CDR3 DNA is TGTGCCAGCACTACCCATGGGGCCTACGAGCAGTACTTC.